These 21 T cell receptor beta chains were sequenced from one sample in a study of blood T cell repertoires in COVID-19. Clones were sequenced by immunoSEQ multiplex PCR, and TCRdb holds only the in-frame ones, with some missing. Of roughly 200,000 clones listed, 75% to 90% are singletons. Sequencing used PBMCs or T cells enriched from blood (not recorded which). The source of these receptors is a man aged 35 to 55 who had recovered from COVID-19.

This rearrangement joins TRBV19 to TRBJ1-2, with 7 bases that match TRBD1. Trimming removed 8 bases from V and 8 bases from J; junction bases left unmatched: 5. The CDR3 contains 11 residues. CDR1 LNHDA and CDR2 SQIVND come from the germline V gene (reference sequence). CDR3 coding DNA: TGTGCCAGTTATACAGGGGCCGGCTACACCTTC. Residues: CASYTGAGYTF.

The CDR3 region is CASSYSESALIGNTIYF. In nucleotides, the CDR3 is TGTGCCAGCAGTTACTCGGAGAGCGCTCTGATAGGAAACACCATATATTTT. V and J are TRBV6-2 or TRBV6-3 and TRBJ1-3, with unresolved D. The V and J ends lost 0 bases and 4 bases respectively, with 16 bases between them. The CDR3 spans 17 residues. CDR1 and CDR2 (germline): MNHEY, SVGEGT.

The chain uses TRBV29-1 and TRBJ1-4, with D uncertain. This CDR3 comprises 12 residues. The V gene lost 2 bases and the J gene lost 3 bases, with 4 bases spanning the gap. CDR1 is SQVTM, CDR2 ANQGSEA, per germline. This CDR3 reads CSVERANEKLFF. CDR3 DNA sequence: TGCAGCGTTGAACGGGCTAATGAAAAACTGTTTTTT.

This sequence joins TRBV7-9 and TRBJ1-2, with D perhaps TRBD1 (6 bases). V shed 1 base and J shed 7 bases, with 13 bases lying between them. The CDR3 is 14 residues long. CDR1 is SEHNR and CDR2 is FQNEAQ in the germline V gene (reference sequence). The CDR3 sequence: CASSLGTGFAGYTF. CDR3 nucleotides: TGTGCCAGCAGCTTAGGAACAGGGTTTGCTGGCTACACCTTC.

This rearrangement joins TRBV19 to TRBJ1-1, with D possibly TRBD1 on 5 matching bases. V was pared by 7 bases and J by 2 bases, with 17 bases between. The CDR3 spans 15 residues. Germline CDR1 LNHDA, CDR2 SQIVND (reference sequence). The chain's CDR3 is CASTLNRGSNTEAFF. The CDR3 nucleotides are TGTGCCAGTACCCTAAATCGGGGGTCTAACACTGAAGCTTTCTTT.

V usage is TRBV7-3 and J usage is TRBJ1-1; the D gene is possibly TRBD1 (6 bases). CDR1 and CDR2 (germline): SGHTA, FQGTGA. The germline V and J ends were trimmed by 2 bases and 0 bases, with 10 bases remaining between them. This CDR3 has 15 amino acids. In nucleotides, the CDR3 is TGTGCCAGCAGCTTAGGACAGATCATGAACACTGAAGCTTTCTTT. Translating gives CASSLGQIMNTEAFF.

The chain uses TRBV7-8 and TRBJ1-1, with D possibly TRBD1 on 6 matching bases. Looked up from germline, CDR1 is SGHVS and CDR2 is FQNEAQ. The V and J ends lost 1 base and 1 base respectively, with 13 bases between them. The CDR3 loop spans 16 amino acids. This chain's CDR3 is CASSLVAIQGNTEAFF. DNA for the CDR3: TGTGCCAGCAGCTTAGTCGCGATACAGGGGAACACTGAAGCTTTCTTT.

The V gene is TRBV19, the J gene TRBJ2-1, with TRBD2 identical over 7 bases. This CDR3 comprises 17 residues. The V segment lost 3 bases and the J segment 0 bases; nucleotides outside the gene matches: 8. In germline, CDR1 is LNHDA, CDR2 SQIVND (reference sequence). The CDR3 DNA reads TGTGCCAGTAGTATTTATGGGCGCGGGAGCTCCTACAATGAGCAGTTCTTC. It codes for CASSIYGRGSSYNEQFF.

In regard to this clone: An end of the junction differs from the germline gene, which may be a read error. V and J are TRBV12-3 or TRBV12-4 and TRBJ1-3, with a tentative D call TRBD1 (6 bases). The length of the CDR3 is 11 residues. The CDR3, as DNA: TGTGCCAGCAGTCCGGGACACCCCGAAAATTTT. Protein product: CASSPGHPENF.

In this sample, this clone turned up a few times. V gene TRBV6-5 combines with J gene TRBJ1-5, with TRBD1 as a possible D gene (5 bases). CDR3 length: 14 amino acids. From germline, CDR1 is MNHEY and CDR2 SVGAGI. The V end was cut by 6 bases, the J end by 3 bases, with 12 bases between. Here the CDR3 reads CASRVPGINQPQHF. CDR3 nucleotide sequence: TGTGCCAGCAGGGTCCCAGGGATCAATCAGCCCCAGCATTTT.

This clone was detected only once. The rearrangement uses TRBV4-2 and TRBJ2-7, with 9 bases identical to TRBD1. Germline V gene data show CDR1 as LGHNA and CDR2 as YNFKEQ. The CDR3 consists of 15 residues. The V gene end was trimmed by 4 bases and the J gene end by 3 bases; junction bases not matched to a gene: 7. Here the CDR3 DNA reads TGTGCCAGCAGCCCCGCCGGGACAGGGAGCTACGAGCAGTACTTC. Encoded protein: CASSPAGTGSYEQYF.

This chain links TRBV6-5 with TRBJ1-2, with 7 nucleotides matching TRBD1. Trimming took 0 bases from V and 8 from J; bases not matched to a gene: 12. The CDR3 has 16 amino acids. Germline CDR1 MNHEY, CDR2 SVGAGI. The CDR3 DNA follows: TGTGCCAGCAGTTACTCGTCCAGGGACAGTCGGGTAGGCTACACCTTC. Translation gives CASSYSSRDSRVGYTF.

The V and J genes are TRBV7-8 and TRBJ2-1, with 8 bases lining up with TRBD2. Germline loops: CDR1 SGHVS, CDR2 FQNEAQ. J lost 4 bases, V lost 4 bases, and 9 bases had no gene match. There are 16 residues in the CDR3. The CDR3 coding sequence is TGTGCCAGCAGCTGGGGCGGGGGGTTTCCGTACAATGAGCAGTTCTTC. Its translation is CASSWGGGFPYNEQFF.

The chain couples TRBV28 to TRBJ1-4; D unresolved. The CDR3 spans 11 residues. Germline V lookup: CDR1 MDHEN, CDR2 SYDVKM. Trimming pared 8 bases from V and 7 bases from J, leaving 8 bases between. This chain's CDR3 is CASGEAEKLFF. CDR3 sequence (DNA): TGTGCCAGCGGAGAGGCTGAAAAACTGTTTTTT.

V usage is TRBV28 and J usage is TRBJ1-1, with 7 bases that match TRBD1. Per the germline V gene, CDR1 is MDHEN and CDR2 is SYDVKM. Losses at the gene ends were 3 bases for V and 5 bases for J; bases not matched to a gene: 6. The CDR3 is 14 residues long. In DNA, the CDR3 is TGTGCCAGCAGTTTTGAGGGGGCAAGGACTGAAGCTTTCTTT. The encoded protein is CASSFEGARTEAFF.

In DNA form, the CDR3 reads TGTGCCAGTAGTATCGGGGGACAGGATTGGGTCGAGCAGTACTTC. Its protein is CASSIGGQDWVEQYF. This chain connects TRBV19 to TRBJ2-7; 8 positions agree with TRBD1. V lost 3 bases to trimming and J lost 6 bases; unmatched junction nucleotides: 10. There are 15 residues in the CDR3. The germline gives CDR1 LNHDA, CDR2 SQIVND (reference sequence).

This clone was recorded only once. The chain combines TRBV7-8 with TRBJ1-2, with a tentative D call TRBD1 (6 bases). The V and J ends lost 5 bases and 4 bases respectively, with 17 bases between them. The CDR3 contains 15 residues. Germline V gene lookup returns CDR1 SGHVS and CDR2 FQNEAQ. CDR3 sequence: CASSSRGGLTYGYTF. CDR3 nucleotides: TGTGCCAGCAGCAGCCGGGGGGGGCTGACCTATGGCTACACCTTC.

The chain couples TRBV30 to TRBJ1-1; 9 bases are a match to TRBD1. The germline V gene has CDR1 GTSNPN and CDR2 SVGIG (reference sequence). The CDR3 totals 13 residues. Losses at the gene ends were 1 base for V and 14 bases for J; bases not matched to a gene: 11. CDR3 sequence (DNA): TGTGCCTGGAGTGCCCTAACCGGGACAGGGCGATTCTTT. This encodes CAWSALTGTGRFF.

V and J are TRBV2 and TRBJ2-3; 8 positions match TRBD1. The V gene end was trimmed by 5 bases and the J gene end by 2 bases; junction bases not matched to a gene: 6. CDR3 length: 15 residues. Germline V lookup: CDR1 SNHLY, CDR2 FYNNEI. CDR3 protein: CASSFSTGDTDTQYF. The CDR3 DNA reads TGTGCCAGCAGTTTCTCGACAGGGGACACAGATACGCAGTATTTT.

This clone has a single count. V and J are TRBV9 and TRBJ2-1, with 11 positions matching TRBD2. Germline CDR1 is SGDLS and CDR2 is YYNGEE. The CDR3 length is 15 residues. V dropped 5 bases and J dropped 4; count of bases not matched to a gene: 5. The CDR3 reads CASSTSGSTYNEQFF. DNA of the CDR3: TGTGCCAGCAGTACTAGCGGGAGCACGTACAATGAGCAGTTCTTC.

V and J are TRBV19 and TRBJ1-1, with 12 nucleotides matching TRBD1. Germline V gene lookup returns CDR1 LNHDA and CDR2 SQIVND (reference sequence). V lost 4 bases, J lost 1 base, and 13 bases stayed unmatched. The CDR3 spans 19 residues. CDR3 residues: CASSNSPGQGARKNTEAFF. For the CDR3, the DNA is TGTGCCAGTAGTAACTCCCCGGGACAGGGGGCGCGAAAGAACACTGAAGCTTTCTTT. Combining the CDR3 with reference TRBV19 and TRBJ1-1 gives the whole variable domain DGGITQSPKYLFRKEGQNVTLSCEQNLNHDAMYWYRQDPGQGLRLIYYSQIVNDFQKGDIAEGYSVSREKKESFPLTVTSAQKNPTAFYLCASSNSPGQGARKNTEAFFGQGTRLTVV.